This TCR beta chain was observed in a study of control samples from healthy donors and cancer patients. Profiled with immunoSEQ multiplex PCR; TCRdb holds only in-frame clones, not every one. Of under 60,000 clones in the sample, about 93% were seen once. Trimming stripped 3 bases from V and 1 base from J, with 15 bases between. The CDR3 extends over 16 amino acids. CDR1 is SGHAT, CDR2 FQNNGV, per germline. The material sequenced was PBMCs. The source of this sequence is a woman between 50 and 59 years old with head and neck cancer. This rearrangement joins TRBV11-2 to TRBJ2-5; D is perhaps TRBD1 (6 bases). CDR3 protein: CASSFLDRHPQETQYF. CDR3 in DNA: TGTGCCAGCAGCTTTCTTGACAGGCACCCCCAAGAGACCCAGTACTTC.